This passage covers 10 T cell receptor beta chains from one sample sequenced in a study of cytomegalovirus exposure and HLA in healthy donors. Primers included in the PCR were 60 Vbeta and 13 Jbeta primers. The repertoire was sequenced with immunoSEQ multiplex PCR; TCRdb's copy has only in-frame clones and lacks some. The sample spans some 70,000 clones; the ten largest clones claim under 3%. Sequences were obtained from PBMCs. All receptors come from a man between 40 and 49 years old in good health and CMV-seronegative.

The genes are TRBV7-9 and TRBJ2-1, with D possibly TRBD2 on 5 matching bases. Germline-derived CDR1 and CDR2 are SEHNR and FQNEAQ (reference sequence). This CDR3 region has 16 residues. V was trimmed by 2 bases and J by 0 bases, leaving 11 bases between them. The CDR3 DNA is TGTGCCAGCAGCTTAATTCGTGGGAGCTCCTACAATGAGCAGTTCTTC. As protein: CASSLIRGSSYNEQFF.

V usage is TRBV9 and J usage is TRBJ2-5, with D perhaps TRBD2 (5 bases). Per the germline V gene, CDR1 is SGDLS and CDR2 is YYNGEE. This CDR3 is built from 14 residues. V lost 0 bases and J 5 bases, leaving 11 bases between the germline ends. CDR3 residues: CASSVGTTRETQYF. In DNA form, the CDR3 reads TGTGCCAGCAGCGTAGGAACTACTAGGGAGACCCAGTACTTC.

This rearrangement joins TRBV2 to TRBJ2-7; TRBD1 is a possible D gene (6 bases). CDR3 size: 15 residues. V shed 6 bases and J shed 1 base, with 16 bases lying between them. Germline CDR1 and CDR2: SNHLY and FYNNEI. The CDR3 DNA follows: TGTGCCAGCAGGAAGGGGGTCGAGTTATCCTACGAGCAGTACTTC. This codes for CASRKGVELSYEQYF.

This chain links TRBV4-1 with TRBJ2-3; tentative D call: TRBD2 (6 bases). Germline V gene data show CDR1 as MGHRA and CDR2 as YSYEKL. This CDR3 spans 17 amino acids. Trimming removed 0 bases from V and 2 bases from J, with 15 bases in between. CDR3 DNA: TGCGCCAGCAGCCAAGATGGTAGTAGCGGTGTCACAGATACGCAGTATTTT. This codes for CASSQDGSSGVTDTQYF.

The rearrangement uses TRBV5-6 and TRBJ1-5; D not certain. Trimming removed 2 bases at V and 7 bases at J, with 10 bases between. Germline V gene data show CDR1 as SGHDT and CDR2 as YYEEEE. CDR3 length: 13 amino acids. This CDR3 is CASSFRGKQPQHF. CDR3 in DNA: TGTGCCAGCAGCTTTCGAGGAAAACAGCCCCAGCATTTT.

The chain has TRBV28 and TRBJ1-4, with 9 bases aligning to TRBD1. The germline V gene has CDR1 MDHEN and CDR2 SYDVKM. There are 15 residues in the CDR3. Trimming at V came to 5 bases and at J to 5 bases, leaving 6 bases not matched to a gene. This CDR3 is CASSRPTGGNEKLFF. Here the CDR3 DNA reads TGTGCCAGCAGTCGTCCGACAGGGGGGAATGAAAAACTGTTTTTT.

V gene TRBV10-3 combines with J gene TRBJ1-4, with TRBD1 as a possible D gene (5 bases). The germline CDR1 and CDR2 sequences are ENHRY and SYGVKD. The CDR3 is 17 residues long. V dropped 6 bases and J dropped 0 bases, with 17 bases sitting between them. CDR3 nucleotides: TGTGCCATCAGGGACCCCGGGGCGGGACCAACTAATGAAAAACTGTTTTTT. Encoded protein: CAIRDPGAGPTNEKLFF.

V and J are TRBV7-9 and TRBJ2-2; TRBD1 agrees at 8 bases. V lost 5 bases, J lost 2 bases, and 7 bases stayed unmatched. CDR1 is SEHNR, CDR2 FQNEAQ, per germline (reference sequence). This CDR3 has 16 residues. The CDR3 here is CASSPRTGINTGELFF. CDR3 sequence (DNA): TGTGCCAGCAGCCCCCGGACAGGGATTAACACCGGGGAGCTGTTTTTT.

This rearrangement joins TRBV6-6 to TRBJ2-7, with D possibly TRBD1 on 5 matching bases. The CDR3 length is 15 residues. Germline assignment: CDR1 MNHNY and CDR2 SVGAGI (reference sequence). Trimming cost V 0 bases and J 2 bases, with 11 bases left between them. The CDR3 is CASSYSVGVAYEQYF. The CDR3, as DNA: TGTGCCAGCAGTTACTCGGTAGGGGTGGCCTACGAGCAGTACTTC.

The chain has TRBV5-6 and TRBJ2-5, with a weak D call TRBD2 (6 bases). CDR1 is SGHDT and CDR2 is YYEEEE in the germline V gene. V dropped 1 base and J dropped 1 base, with 14 bases sitting between them. This CDR3 region has 16 residues. CDR3 residues: CASSLIGGHVQETQYF. The CDR3 nucleotides are TGTGCCAGCAGCTTGATCGGAGGGCATGTCCAAGAGACCCAGTACTTC.